This T cell receptor (beta chain) was retrieved from a study of circulating and synovial CD4+ cells in juvenile arthritis. The CDR3 is 18 amino acids. Germline assignment: CDR1 SGHTA and CDR2 FQGTGA. Unmatched junction bases numbered 12, after V lost 5 bases and J lost 1 base. The repertoire was sequenced with immunoSEQ multiplex PCR; TCRdb's copy has only in-frame clones and lacks some. The sample has approximately 35,000 clones, over 90% seen once. Sequencing used CD4+ T cells from blood. The source of this sequence is a human donor with juvenile idiopathic arthritis. J is TRBJ2-1 and V is TRBV7-3; 9 nucleotides match TRBD2. In nucleotides, the CDR3 is TGTGCCAGCAGCCCCGCGGGGGGGGGTAGTTTGTCCTACAATGAGCAGTTCTTC. Its protein product is CASSPAGGGSLSYNEQFF.